The clone carrying this T cell receptor (beta chain) was found a few times. Germline CDR1 is SGHKS and CDR2 is YYEKEE (reference sequence). V gave up 4 bases and J gave up 0 bases; unmatched junction bases: 6. The CDR3 runs to 15 residues. MiXCR, run by TCRdb on the 5' RACE reads, gives a single entry per CDR3 protein. The sample comprises under 600,000 distinct CDR3 sequences, roughly 21% of which are singletons, and 8.4% rests with the top ten. The sample belongs to a study of T-cell memory formation after mild COVID-19. The chain joins TRBV5-5 to TRBJ2-5; the match to TRBD1 covers 7 bases. This clonotype was obtained from an adult woman who had mild COVID-19 (a few samples of this study predate the infection). Cell type and time point are not known. The specimen sequenced was PBMCs or a T cell subset sorted from them (not recorded which). The chain's CDR3 is CASSTTTGNQETQYF. The CDR3, as DNA: TGTGCCAGCAGCACGACGACAGGGAACCAAGAGACCCAGTACTTC.